This T cell receptor beta chain comes out of a study of tumour-infiltrating T cells in Burkitt lymphoma. Study-level background: This cohort included all epidemiological subtypes of Burkitt lymphoma.

Data came from immunoSEQ multiplex PCR; TCRdb stores just in-frame clones and leaves some out. The sample holds thousands of clones, 11% to 15% seen once. This CDR3 comprises 13 residues. Deletions cut 5 bases from V and 8 bases from J, with 15 bases between. Per germline, CDR1 KGHSH and CDR2 LQKENI. Study conclusions and caveats: Public clonotypes, several, appeared across numerous Burkitt lymphoma patients.

Comment on this clone: The antigen is not known.

The receptor was derived from a human donor with Burkitt lymphoma. The chain is built from TRBV18 and TRBJ1-1, with D hard to call. The sequencing input was tumor tissue. The CDR3 DNA follows: TGTGCCAGCTCATCATCGGGGTGGGTGGAAGCTTTCTTT. It is translated as CASSSSGWVEAFF.